The 3 T cell receptor beta chains in this list originate from one sample, sequenced in a study of T cells in localized non-small cell lung cancer. TCRdb's copy holds only in-frame clones and misses some; the assay was immunoSEQ multiplex PCR. The table records tens of thousands of clones, about 85% of them present only once. Sample: peripheral blood mononuclear cells, taken before any cancer treatment. The receptors shown here come from a man aged 40 to 69 with stage III lung adenocarcinoma.

The chain combines TRBV5-1 with TRBJ2-7; 7 nucleotides agree with TRBD2. V lost 3 bases and J lost 0; bases outside the gene matches: 6. The CDR3 totals 15 residues. The germline V gene has CDR1 SGHRS and CDR2 YFSETQ. The CDR3 is CASSWSGESSYEQYF. The DNA of the CDR3 is TGCGCCAGCAGCTGGAGCGGGGAGAGCTCCTACGAGCAGTACTTC. The full variable domain, completed using reference TRBV5-1 and TRBJ2-7, is KAGVTQTPRYLIKTRGQQVTLSCSPISGHRSVSWYQQTPGQGLQFLFEYFSETQRNKGNFPGRFSGRQFSNSRSEMNVSTLELGDSALYLCASSWSGESSYEQYFGPGTRLTVT.

This clone appeared a single time. The chain uses TRBV18 and TRBJ2-1; 9 positions match TRBD2. Trimming removed 0 bases from V and 6 bases from J; junction bases left unmatched: 6. This CDR3 has 16 amino acids. From germline, CDR1 is KGHSH and CDR2 LQKENI. In DNA form, the CDR3 reads TGTGCCAGCTCACCACCGGGTGGACTAGCGATCAATGAGCAGTTCTTC. Translating gives CASSPPGGLAINEQFF.

V gene TRBV7-3 combines with J gene TRBJ2-2; possibly TRBD1 for D (5 bases). The germline gives CDR1 SGHTA, CDR2 FQGTGA. Trimming pared 2 bases from V and 7 bases from J, leaving 8 bases between. This CDR3 region has 13 residues. CDR3 nucleotide sequence: TGTGCCAGCAGCTTACAGGGATACGGGGAGCTGTTTTTT. It encodes CASSLQGYGELFF.